Detailed here is one TCR beta chain. What this receptor recognizes is not known. Qualities for individual bases were not recorded, and no much larger clone is one base off. The entry originates in a study of blood T cell repertoires in COVID-19 (dated by TCRdb to the early 2020s). At the level of the whole study: Samples covering the acute and convalescent phases of COVID-19 were provided by collaborators in the United States, Italy and Spain. The prospective study material was composed of cDNA or gDNA derived from T cells, B-cell-depleted T cells, or PBMCs. Subjects who had been exposed to COVID-19, were actively infected with it, or had recovered from it provided the deeply sampled blood TCRbeta repertoires that made up the dataset. The repertoires were released in a freely available public database meant as a resource for research on the immune response to SARS-CoV-2. The samples were drawn from the first 160 participants of the ongoing ImmuneRACE study and from 1,254 subjects provided by 6 global collaborators. Nearly every sample came with metadata listing a de-identified subject ID, COVID-19 status, age in years and sex. HLA class I and class II types, where available, came from metadata supplied by the sample provider rather than from assay-based typing.

Collaborating institutions collected whole blood in K2EDTA tubes following their own protocols. For TCRbeta analysis, collaborators shipped samples as frozen whole blood, isolated PBMCs, or DNA extracted from either of those sample types. Relative to germline, V is missing 1 base and J is missing 2 bases, with 4 bases of the junction outside any gene match. Looking up the germline V gene yields CDR1 SGHTA and CDR2 FQGTGA. From the cysteine up to the phenylalanine, the CDR3 has a length of 16 residues. Here the CDR3 DNA is all that survives: 48 bases in frame from base 1. General findings and caveats noted by the study authors: Clinical and demographic metadata were provided uncurated, with the amount varying by source and participant.

TCRbeta CDR3 regions were amplified from genomic DNA by means of the immunoSEQ Assay, a bias-controlled multiplex PCR. As for the original processing: The number of nucleated cells in each sample was estimated from the amplification of reference gene primers within the assay. To quantify the absolute abundance of each unique TCRbeta CDR3 rearrangement, sequence reads were collapsed and filtered. Productive Simpson clonality was computed per sample as the square root of Simpson's diversity index over productive rearrangements. This is the immuneACCESS table as TCRdb keeps it, with only in-frame sequences that have V and J called. A part of the clones is gone; compared with another copy, unresolved V genes explain less than half, and the rest is unexplained. V, J and clone size reflect that table, while D and trimming were determined from the DNA. The sample records about 15,000 clones, 75% to 90% of which are singletons. Of the sample, less than 3.5% is held by the ten largest clones.

The clonotype originates from a human donor in a cohort sampled during active COVID-19. The sequencing input was peripheral blood. This sequence uses TRBV7-3 and TRBJ2-2, and TRBD1 aligns with 7 junction nucleotides. The CDR3 has the sequence CASSLNPGGNTGELFF. At the DNA level, the sequence is TGTGCCAGCAGCTTAAATCCAGGGGGAAACACCGGGGAGCTGTTTTTT.